One sample yielded the 11 T cell receptor beta chains listed below, sequenced in a study of T cell responses to AZD1222 COVID-19 vaccine. Only in-frame clones appear in the TCRdb table, and some are missing; sequencing was by immunoSEQ multiplex PCR. The sample includes some 150,000 clones, about 95% of them seen just once. The input for sequencing was peripheral blood, taken on day 0 of AZD1222 vaccination. These receptor sequences come from an adult in good health.

The rearrangement joins TRBV7-2 to TRBJ2-1; D remains unclear. The CDR3 has 14 amino acids. With 5 bases removed from V and 2 bases from J, the gap between germline ends came to 10 bases. Germline lookup yields CDR1 SGHTA and CDR2 FQGNSA. The CDR3 region has the DNA TGTGCCAGCAGCCCAGTTCGGGCCTACAATGAGCAGTTCTTC. It encodes CASSPVRAYNEQFF.

The rearrangement uses TRBV5-4 and TRBJ2-3; D remains unclear. V shed 0 bases and J shed 4 bases, with 18 bases lying between them. Germline V gene lookup returns CDR1 SGHNT and CDR2 YYREEE (reference sequence). The CDR3 runs to 17 residues. The CDR3 is CASSLGATRGGADTQYF. The CDR3 nucleotides are TGTGCCAGCAGCTTGGGGGCGACCCGAGGTGGCGCAGATACGCAGTATTTT.

The V call is TRBV15, the J call TRBJ1-6; no definite D call. Germline V gene data show CDR1 as LNHNV and CDR2 as YYDKDF (reference sequence). CDR3 size: 13 residues. V lost 0 bases to trimming and J lost 7 bases, with 4 bases between them. CDR3 amino acids: CATSRETNSPLHF. DNA of the CDR3: TGTGCCACCAGCAGAGAAACAAATTCACCCCTCCACTTT.

The CDR3 nucleotides read TGTGCCAGCAGTTTGGGACAGGGGGATCAGCCCCAGCATTTT. It codes for CASSLGQGDQPQHF. The chain links TRBV27 to TRBJ1-5; 11 bases fit TRBD1. The trim removed 3 bases at V and 5 bases at J, leaving 0 bases unmatched. Germline-derived CDR1 and CDR2 are MNHEY and SMNVEV (reference sequence). This CDR3 has 14 amino acids.

The chain uses TRBV7-2 and TRBJ1-4, with D possibly TRBD1 on 5 matching bases. V shed 5 bases and J shed 4 bases, with 11 bases lying between them. This CDR3 spans 14 amino acids. The germline CDR1 and CDR2 sequences are SGHTA and FQGNSA. The CDR3 nucleotides are TGTGCCAGCAGCCCCGGGCAGGGTAATGAAAAACTGTTTTTT. Amino acids: CASSPGQGNEKLFF.

V is TRBV6-5 and J is TRBJ2-3; D may be TRBD2 (5 bases). Germline-derived CDR1 and CDR2 are MNHEY and SVGAGI. The CDR3 loop spans 14 amino acids. Trimming left V 7 bases short and J 9 bases short, with 20 bases between. The CDR3 nucleotides read TGTGCCAGCACCGCCAGCGGTGATGTTAGGACGCAGTATTTT. Translating it yields CASTASGDVRTQYF.

This chain uses TRBV7-2 with TRBJ2-3; the D is unclear. The ends were cut back, 1 base at V and 2 bases at J, with 13 bases in the middle. Germline V gives CDR1 SGHTA, CDR2 FQGNSA. This CDR3 is 16 amino acids long. The CDR3 loop reads CASSLEGRTNTDTQYF. The CDR3 DNA follows: TGTGCCAGCAGCTTAGAGGGCAGAACTAACACAGATACGCAGTATTTT.

The V gene is TRBV10-3, the J gene TRBJ2-7; 13 bases align to TRBD2. The CDR3 is 14 amino acids. CDR1 and CDR2 from the germline V gene are ENHRY and SYGVKD. With 10 bases clipped from V and 2 bases from J, the junction kept 5 bases outside the gene matches. This chain's CDR3 is CASTGLAGTYEQYV. The CDR3 DNA follows: TGTGCCAGTACGGGACTAGCGGGGACCTACGAGCAGTACGTC.

The chain is built from TRBV6-5 and TRBJ1-2; 8 nucleotides agree with TRBD1. The J segment lost 8 bases and the V segment lost 6 bases, leaving 14 bases of the junction unmatched. The CDR3 sequence is 15 residues long. Germline V gene lookup returns CDR1 MNHEY and CDR2 SVGAGI. DNA for the CDR3: TGTGCCAGCAGCCCAGACAGGGGTTCCCTAATCGGCTACACCTTC. Its translation is CASSPDRGSLIGYTF.

The chain combines TRBV7-2 with TRBJ1-2; D might be TRBD1 (5 bases). CDR1 is SGHTA, CDR2 FQGNSA, per germline. V was clipped by 4 bases and J by 3 bases, with 12 bases between them. This CDR3 spans 14 amino acids. CDR3 region: CASSYQGMDYGYTF. In DNA, the CDR3 is TGTGCCAGCAGCTACCAGGGTATGGACTATGGCTACACCTTC.

The chain has TRBV19 and TRBJ1-2; perhaps TRBD1 as D (6 bases). Trimming shortened V by 2 bases and J by 3 bases, and 16 bases separated the two germline ends. CDR1 and CDR2 from the germline V gene are LNHDA and SQIVND (reference sequence). CDR3 length: 16 residues. In nucleotides, the CDR3 is TGTGCCAGTAGTATATGGAGACAGGCGAGGGACTATGGCTACACCTTC. It encodes CASSIWRQARDYGYTF.